Presented here are 13 T cell receptor beta chains from one specimen sequenced in a study of T cell repertoires in cytomegalovirus infection. TCRdb reanalysed the reads using MiXCR and keeps one entry per CDR3 protein. The profile covers hundreds of thousands of distinct CDR3 sequences, with approximately 30% appearing a single time and around 12% taken by the ten largest. Which antigens these TCRs recognize remains unknown. The sample consisted of cultured CD8+ T cells from PBMCs, taken from culture after CMV antigen stimulation. Source of these receptors: a human donor in good health (CMV status not recorded). Some clones in this sample may be carry-over from other donors' samples.

This chain uses TRBV2 with TRBJ1-2; 9 positions match TRBD1. J lost 1 base, V lost 6 bases, and 9 bases had no gene match. The CDR3 runs 16 residues. Germline values: CDR1 SNHLY, CDR2 FYNNEI. CDR3 DNA sequence: TGTGCCAGCAGGCATCATGGGGACAGGGATAACTATGGCTACACCTTC. The encoded protein is CASRHHGDRDNYGYTF.

The rearrangement joins TRBV7-4 to TRBJ2-3; D might be TRBD2 (6 bases). Germline V gene lookup returns CDR1 SGHVT and CDR2 SQSDAQ. Trimming removed 0 bases at V and 6 bases at J, with 13 bases between. This CDR3 is built from 15 residues. The CDR3 coding sequence is TGTGCCAGCAGCTTAGCGGATGGGGGAGGCGATACGCAGTATTTT. It is translated as CASSLADGGGDTQYF.

In DNA, the CDR3 is TGTGCCAGTAGTATAACGGGGGGCAGACATAGCAATCAGCCCCAGCATTTT. Translating it yields CASSITGGRHSNQPQHF. The chain combines TRBV19 with TRBJ1-5, with D possibly matching TRBD1 (6 bases). The germline V gene has CDR1 LNHDA and CDR2 SQIVND (reference sequence). Trimming cost V 2 bases and J 0 bases, with 14 bases left between them. The CDR3 is 17 residues long.

This clonotype was counted ten times or more. This sequence joins TRBV7-2 and TRBJ2-1; 9 bases are a match to TRBD2. The CDR3 spans 20 residues. Germline V lookup: CDR1 SGHTA, CDR2 FQGNSA. The ends lost 1 base at V and 10 bases at J; junction bases unmatched: 23. The CDR3: CASSLVLTSGPPLGWNEQFF. CDR3 sequence (DNA): TGTGCCAGCAGCTTAGTGCTAACTAGCGGGCCACCCTTGGGGTGGAACGAGCAGTTCTTC.

This clonotype was counted many times. The chain joins TRBV4-2 to TRBJ1-4; D ambiguous. This CDR3 has 13 residues. CDR1 is LGHNA and CDR2 is YNFKEQ in the germline V gene. The ends were cut back, 0 bases at V and 7 bases at J, with 6 bases in the middle. This CDR3 is CASSQDLSEKLFF. The CDR3 nucleotides are TGTGCCAGCAGCCAAGACCTAAGTGAAAAACTGTTTTTT.

This clonotype has at least ten counts. The chain is built from TRBV10-3 and TRBJ2-7; D tentatively fits TRBD1 or TRBD2 (5 bases each). The V and J ends lost 0 bases and 4 bases respectively, with 10 bases between them. Germline CDR1 and CDR2: ENHRY and SYGVKD. There are 14 residues in the CDR3. The CDR3 nucleotides read TGTGCCATCAGTGAGTCAGAGGGGTCATACGAGCAGTACTTC. The encoded protein is CAISESEGSYEQYF.

The rearrangement joins TRBV19 to TRBJ1-2; D not resolved. Per the germline V gene, CDR1 is LNHDA and CDR2 is SQIVND (reference sequence). V gave up 5 bases and J gave up 0 bases, with 13 bases separating them. This CDR3 region has 15 residues. The CDR3 protein is CASSPRSASNYGYTF. The CDR3 bases are TGTGCCAGTAGTCCTAGGTCCGCCTCTAACTATGGCTACACCTTC.

This clonotype was counted between two and nine times. V is TRBV27 and J is TRBJ2-1; D unclear. V was trimmed by 2 bases and J by 0 bases, leaving 5 bases between them. The CDR3 has 14 residues. CDR1 is MNHEY and CDR2 is SMNVEV in the germline V gene (reference sequence). CDR3 sequence (DNA): TGTGCCAGCAGTTTACAGAGCTCCTACAATGAGCAGTTCTTC. It encodes CASSLQSSYNEQFF.

This clonotype has a count of ten or more. The rearrangement uses TRBV7-8 and TRBJ2-1; no clear D gene. This CDR3 is 16 amino acids long. CDR1 SGHVS and CDR2 FQNEAQ come from the germline V gene. Trimming pared 4 bases from V and 2 bases from J, leaving 15 bases between. In DNA, the CDR3 is TGTGCCAGCAGCTCATACCCCGCTGAAGCCTACAATGAGCAGTTCTTC. Translation gives CASSSYPAEAYNEQFF.

The chain recombines TRBV24-1 with TRBJ2-5; 11 bases are shared with TRBD1. CDR1 and CDR2 (germline): KGHDR, SFDVKD. The CDR3 is 17 residues long. V shed 5 bases, J shed 5 bases, and the junction held 12 bases outside the gene matches. CDR3 bases: TGTGCCACCAGTGGGGTCCCTCGGACAGGGGGCGCGGAGACCCAGTACTTC. It specifies CATSGVPRTGGAETQYF.

This clonotype was seen at least ten times. CDR3 protein: CASSLGGRGSGEQFF. The CDR3 DNA is TGTGCCAGCAGCTTAGGGGGCAGGGGAAGCGGTGAGCAGTTCTTC. The chain combines TRBV7-8 with TRBJ2-1; D may be TRBD1 (6 bases). CDR3 length: 15 residues. Trimming pared 1 base from V and 9 bases from J, leaving 16 bases between. Germline V lookup: CDR1 SGHVS, CDR2 FQNEAQ. Supplemented by reference TRBV7-8 and TRBJ2-1, the full variable domain reads GAGVSQSPRYKVAKRGQDVALRCDPISGHVSLFWYQQALGQGPEFLTYFQNEAQLDKSGLPSDRFFAERPEGSVSTLKIQRTQQEDSAVYLCASSLGGRGSGEQFFGPGTRLTVL.

This clonotype was observed a few times. The chain is built from TRBV14 and TRBJ2-1; 13 nucleotides match TRBD2. V shed 3 bases, J shed 6 bases, and the junction held 2 bases outside the gene matches. Looked up from germline, CDR1 is SGHDN and CDR2 is FVKESK. CDR3 length: 15 residues. The CDR3 DNA follows: TGTGCCAGCAGCCACCGACTAGCGGGGGGCAATGAGCAGTTCTTC. Translating gives CASSHRLAGGNEQFF.

CDR3 nucleotides: TGCAGCGTTGAAAGCCTAGCGGTCTACAATGAGCAGTTCTTC. It encodes CSVESLAVYNEQFF. The chain recombines TRBV29-1 with TRBJ2-1; 7 nucleotides align to TRBD2. The CDR3 is 14 residues long. Germline assignment: CDR1 SQVTM and CDR2 ANQGSEA. V trimming: 2 bases; J trimming: 3 bases; junction bases outside the gene matches: 4.